This TCR beta chain was profiled in a study of blood T cell repertoires in COVID-19. Turning to the study itself: Both acute and convalescent COVID-19 samples were obtained from the United States, Italy and Spain. The analysed material was cDNA or gDNA that came from T cells, B-cell-depleted T cells, or PBMCs.

This CDR3 comprises 13 residues. Germline values: CDR1 MNHEY, CDR2 SMNVEV (reference sequence). V dropped 6 bases and J dropped 4 bases, with 10 bases sitting between them. Per the authors' pipeline: Nucleated cell number was recorded as an estimate derived from reference gene primer amplification. TCRdb's copy holds only in-frame clones and misses some; the assay was immunoSEQ multiplex PCR. That table supplies the V and J calls and clone size; D and trimming were determined from the DNA. Seen here are approximately 37,000 clones, approximately 87% observed once, and the top ten hold 10%. The chain employs TRBV27 and TRBJ1-5, with TRBD1 as a possible D gene (5 bases). The sequence came from a man of 80 years or more with active COVID-19. The specimen was peripheral blood. CDR3 DNA: TGTGCCAGCAGCCCAGGGACTAATCAGCCCCAGCATTTT. Its protein product is CASSPGTNQPQHF.